The 28 T cell receptor beta chains below all came from one sample that was sequenced in a study of CD8 T cells in ankylosing spondylitis. TCRdb re-called the 5' RACE reads through MiXCR, storing one row per CDR3 protein. The sample lists about 240,000 distinct CDR3 sequences, roughly 8.6% occurring once. The sample consisted of blood, either unsorted or a sorted T cell fraction (not recorded which). These receptors originate from a male donor with ankylosing spondylitis or in good health (not recorded which).

About this clonotype: One junction end does not reproduce the germline sequence, and a read error may be involved. The chain uses TRBV3-1 and TRBJ1-2; no clear D gene. There are 17 residues in the CDR3. Germline values: CDR1 LGHDT, CDR2 YNNKEL (reference sequence). CDR3 in amino acids: CATSQVGEATVNYGYTF. The CDR3 region has the DNA TGTGCCACCAGCCAAGTCGGTGAAGCGACCGTTAACTATGGCTACACCTTC.

This clonotype was recorded at least ten times. The rearrangement joins TRBV15 to TRBJ1-1; maybe TRBD1 (5 bases). Germline V gene data show CDR1 as LNHNV and CDR2 as YYDKDF (reference sequence). Trimming removed 5 bases at V and 8 bases at J, with 18 bases between. This CDR3 has 14 amino acids. CDR3 amino acids: CATSAGHTKKEAFF. CDR3 DNA: TGTGCCACCAGCGCGGGGCATACAAAAAAGGAAGCTTTCTTT. The whole variable domain, remainder taken from reference TRBV15 and TRBJ1-1, is DAMVIQNPRYQVTQFGKPVTLSCSQTLNHNVMYWYQQKSSQAPKLLFHYYDKDFNNEADTPDNFQSRRPNTSFCFLDIRSPGLGDTAMYLCATSAGHTKKEAFFGQGTRLTVV.

The J gene is TRBJ1-2, the V gene TRBV5-8; D gene ambiguous. V lost 2 bases and J 7 bases, leaving 12 bases between the germline ends. Germline loops: CDR1 SGHTS, CDR2 YDEGEE. This CDR3 spans 13 amino acids. The chain's CDR3 is CASSFGGKGGYTF. The CDR3 region has the DNA TGTGCCAGCAGCTTCGGCGGGAAAGGTGGCTACACCTTC. The full variable domain, with the rest looked up from reference TRBV5-8 and TRBJ1-2, is EAGVTQSPTHLIKTRGQQATLRCSPISGHTSVYWYQQALGLGLQFLLWYDEGEERNRGNFPPRFSGRQFPNYSSELNVNALELEDSALYLCASSFGGKGGYTFGSGTRLTVV.

This clonotype has at least ten counts. V gene TRBV10-3 combines with J gene TRBJ2-3; 12 bases match TRBD2. V lost 6 bases to trimming and J lost 4 bases; unmatched junction nucleotides: 8. This CDR3 is 16 amino acids long. Germline CDR1 reads ENHRY; CDR2 reads SYGVKD. The CDR3 DNA reads TGTGCCATCAGGATGACTAGCGGGGGCAGGTCAGATACGCAGTATTTT. Translation: CAIRMTSGGRSDTQYF.

This clonotype appeared many times. The CDR3 DNA reads as TGCGCCAGCAGCTCGGACGGCCTAGGGACCCAGTACTTC. Encoded protein: CASSSDGLGTQYF. The J gene is TRBJ2-5, the V gene TRBV5-1; D unclear. Looked up from germline, CDR1 is SGHRS and CDR2 is YFSETQ. V lost 3 bases and J lost 7, with 13 bases in between. The CDR3 is 13 amino acids.

The gene calls are TRBV29-1 and TRBJ1-2; D is ambiguous. Looked up from germline, CDR1 is SQVTM and CDR2 is ANQGSEA. The CDR3 is 13 residues long. Trimming took off 0 bases at V and 2 bases at J, with 7 bases between the two ends. CDR3 protein: CSVEERSNYGYTF. In DNA form, the CDR3 reads TGCAGCGTTGAAGAAAGGAGCAACTATGGCTACACCTTC.

As regards this clonotype: This may arise from a read error, as a much more abundant clone is one base away. The rearrangement joins TRBV7-8 to TRBJ2-5, with 10 bases aligning to TRBD2. The CDR3 sequence is 15 residues long. Per germline, CDR1 SGHVS and CDR2 FQNEAQ. The CDR3 here is CACSLRSSGSETQYF. Here the CDR3 DNA reads TGTGCCTGCAGCTTACGGTCTAGCGGGAGTGAGACCCAGTACTTC.

This clonotype has a handful of counts. The chain has TRBV15 and TRBJ1-4; weak D call: TRBD1 (6 bases). This CDR3 comprises 15 residues. Germline CDR1 is LNHNV and CDR2 is YYDKDF (reference sequence). Trimming cost V 7 bases and J 7 bases, with 19 bases left between them. The CDR3 sequence: CATTLRSGGGEKLFF. The CDR3 region has the DNA TGTGCCACCACCCTCAGGTCGGGGGGCGGTGAAAAACTGTTTTTT.

The table lists this clonotype with many counts. The chain joins TRBV4-2 to TRBJ2-1; 7 bases map to TRBD2. J was trimmed by 4 bases and V by 4 bases; bases with no gene match: 7. Germline assignment: CDR1 LGHNA and CDR2 YNFKEQ. The CDR3 length is 15 residues. CDR3 sequence (DNA): TGTGCCAGCAGCCCGGAGTGGGGACTATACAATGAGCAGTTCTTC. It is translated as CASSPEWGLYNEQFF.

At least ten counts were recorded for this clonotype. The chain has TRBV20-1 and TRBJ2-3; 7 bases agree with TRBD2. This CDR3 contains 14 residues. Germline V gives CDR1 DFQATT, CDR2 SNEGSKA (reference sequence). Trimming at V came to 6 bases and at J to 1 base, leaving 7 bases not matched to a gene. This CDR3 reads CSAPRSGRTDTQYF. CDR3 nucleotide sequence: TGCAGTGCCCCCCGTAGCGGGCGCACAGATACGCAGTATTTT.

The chain recombines TRBV7-2 with TRBJ2-1, with D perhaps matching TRBD2 (6 bases). V lost 5 bases, J lost 8 bases, and 19 bases lay in between. Germline values: CDR1 SGHTA, CDR2 FQGNSA. This CDR3 region has 15 residues. CDR3 DNA: TGTGCCAGCAGCCGAGGACTGGGGGGTAGAGATGAGCAGTTCTTC. Its translation is CASSRGLGGRDEQFF.

This clonotype was found many times. V gene TRBV6-5 combines with J gene TRBJ1-5, with D tentatively TRBD1 (5 bases). There are 15 residues in the CDR3. Germline values: CDR1 MNHEY, CDR2 SVGAGI. V was cut by 4 bases and J by 6 bases, with 16 bases left in between. The CDR3 coding sequence is TGTGCCAGCAGTTCCCAGCAGGGTGGGAGTCAGCCCCAGCATTTT. Translated: CASSSQQGGSQPQHF.

This clonotype showed up many times. The chain is built from TRBV4-2 and TRBJ1-4; 9 bases line up with TRBD1. In germline, CDR1 is LGHNA, CDR2 YNFKEQ. There are 15 residues in the CDR3. V shed 4 bases, J shed 1 base, and the junction held 1 base outside the gene matches. CDR3 sequence (DNA): TGTGCCAGCAGCCTGGACAGGGGAACTAATGAAAAACTGTTTTTT. Its protein product is CASSLDRGTNEKLFF.

This clonotype was seen ten or more times. The chain uses TRBV30 and TRBJ1-2; tentative D call: TRBD1 (6 bases). Trimming cost V 3 bases and J 2 bases, with 13 bases left between them. The CDR3 loop spans 14 amino acids. Germline V gene sequence: CDR1 GTSNPN, CDR2 SVGIG (reference sequence). CDR3: CAWSAIGQNYGYTF. CDR3 in DNA: TGTGCCTGGAGCGCTATAGGACAGAACTATGGCTACACCTTC.

This clonotype has more than one count but fewer than ten. The rearrangement joins TRBV20-1 to TRBJ2-7, with D possibly being TRBD2 (5 bases). Trimming removed 1 base at V and 7 bases at J, with 20 bases between. Germline V gene data show CDR1 as DFQATT and CDR2 as SNEGSKA (reference sequence). The CDR3 spans 15 residues. CDR3 loop: CSARGGTAGVHEQYF. The CDR3 nucleotides are TGCAGTGCTAGAGGGGGAACAGCCGGGGTCCATGAGCAGTACTTC.

This clonotype showed up many times. The chain joins TRBV2 to TRBJ2-5; D is ambiguous. The CDR3 sequence is 12 residues long. CDR1 and CDR2 (germline): SNHLY, FYNNEI. Deletions cut 3 bases from V and 7 bases from J, with 9 bases between. The CDR3 DNA sequence: TGTGCCAGCAGTGATGACCTAGTGACCCAGTACTTC. Its translation is CASSDDLVTQYF.

This clonotype was counted many times. The rearrangement joins TRBV7-2 to TRBJ2-7; 7 bases match TRBD2. V lost 1 base and J lost 3; bases outside the gene matches: 6. Germline lookup yields CDR1 SGHTA and CDR2 FQGNSA. This CDR3 contains 15 residues. The CDR3 reads CASSLVSGGDYEQYF. The CDR3 DNA is TGTGCCAGCAGCTTAGTTTCGGGGGGAGACTACGAGCAGTACTTC.

In this sample, this clonotype turned up many times. The chain carries TRBV5-5 and TRBJ2-2; TRBD1 matches at 7 bases. The CDR3 runs to 15 residues. Germline CDR1 and CDR2: SGHKS and YYEKEE (reference sequence). Trimming at V came to 5 bases and at J to 1 base, leaving 5 bases not matched to a gene. The CDR3 reads CASRPGTENTGELFF. In DNA, the CDR3 is TGTGCCAGCAGACCCGGGACAGAGAACACCGGGGAGCTGTTTTTT.

This clonotype was recorded at least ten times. V usage is TRBV19 and J usage is TRBJ1-1, with no clear D. There are 12 residues in the CDR3. The germline gives CDR1 LNHDA, CDR2 SQIVND (reference sequence). V lost 5 bases and J lost 2, with 6 bases in between. CDR3 nucleotide sequence: TGTGCCAGTAGTTGGTCCAACACTGAAGCTTTCTTT. It encodes CASSWSNTEAFF.

This clonotype was found many times. The V gene is TRBV12-3 or TRBV12-4, the J gene TRBJ1-1; D is possibly TRBD1 (5 bases). V was shortened by 0 bases and J by 5 bases, with 13 bases between the two germline ends. The CDR3 consists of 15 residues. As DNA, the CDR3 is TGTGCCAGCAGTTTAGCGGACCGCGGGGGGACTGAAGCTTTCTTT. Residues: CASSLADRGGTEAFF.

The J gene is TRBJ2-3, the V gene TRBV9; D is possibly TRBD1 (5 bases). Germline V gives CDR1 SGDLS, CDR2 YYNGEE. The CDR3 runs to 15 residues. V lost 3 bases and J lost 2, with 13 bases in between. CDR3 sequence (DNA): TGTGCCAGCAGCGCAACAGGATTTTCCACAGATACGCAGTATTTT. Encoded protein: CASSATGFSTDTQYF. The full variable domain, completed using reference TRBV9 and TRBJ2-3, is DSGVTQTPKHLITATGQRVTLRCSPRSGDLSVYWYQQSLDQGLQFLIQYYNGEERAKGNILERFSAQQFPDLHSELNLSSLELGDSALYFCASSATGFSTDTQYFGPGTRLTVL.

The chain has TRBV12-3 or TRBV12-4 and TRBJ2-7, with 8 bases lining up with TRBD1. The CDR3 contains 16 residues. Unmatched junction bases numbered 12, after V lost 6 bases and J lost 2 bases. The CDR3 DNA sequence: TGTGCCAGCAGACCTAAGGGCAGGGGGCTCCCCTACGAGCAGTACTTC. This codes for CASRPKGRGLPYEQYF.

This clonotype was counted many times. This sequence joins TRBV11-1 and TRBJ2-3; 15 positions agree with TRBD2. The CDR3 is 16 amino acids. Trimming at V came to 5 bases and at J to 3 bases, leaving 3 bases not matched to a gene. Germline CDR1 and CDR2: SGHAT and FQDESV (reference sequence). In DNA, the CDR3 is TGTGCCAGCAGCACGGGACTAGCGGGAGGTACAGATACGCAGTATTTT. This translates into CASSTGLAGGTDTQYF.

This clonotype has just a few counts. This chain joins TRBV20-1 and TRBJ1-1; D is unresolved. Looked up from germline, CDR1 is DFQATT and CDR2 is SNEGSKA (reference sequence). This CDR3 is built from 13 residues. The V end lost 7 bases, the J end lost 0 bases, and 12 bases lay between the germline ends. In DNA form, the CDR3 reads TGCAGTGTCCAAGTCGGATTGAACACTGAAGCTTTCTTT. Translation gives CSVQVGLNTEAFF.

This chain joins TRBV7-2 and TRBJ2-3; D remains ambiguous. This CDR3 region has 12 residues. CDR1 is SGHTA, CDR2 FQGNSA, per germline. Trimming shortened V by 5 bases and J by 8 bases, and 11 bases separated the two germline ends. This chain's CDR3 is CASSPSLGTQYF. The CDR3 region has the DNA TGTGCCAGCAGCCCGTCGCTGGGTACGCAGTATTTT.

This clonotype was detected ten times or more. The chain has TRBV12-3 or TRBV12-4 and TRBJ1-1, with D tentatively TRBD1 (5 bases). This CDR3 is built from 16 residues. Trimming removed 5 bases at V and 1 base at J, with 17 bases between. CDR3 sequence: CASSTGEGKGNTEAFF. CDR3 coding DNA: TGTGCCAGCAGTACCGGTGAGGGGAAGGGGAACACTGAAGCTTTCTTT.

This clonotype was seen repeatedly, ten times or more. The V gene is TRBV29-1, the J gene TRBJ1-2, with D unclear. This CDR3 has 14 residues. Trimming pared 5 bases from V and 8 bases from J, leaving 21 bases between. Germline V gene lookup returns CDR1 SQVTM and CDR2 ANQGSEA. The CDR3 region has the DNA TGCAGCGTTCTCTTGACTCCAATCCCAGGCGGCTACACCTTC. Amino acid sequence: CSVLLTPIPGGYTF.

This chain joins TRBV24-1 and TRBJ2-1; 10 bases agree with TRBD1. V was pared by 2 bases and J by 6 bases, with 6 bases of the junction left unmatched. CDR1 and CDR2 from the germline V gene are KGHDR and SFDVKD. The CDR3 loop spans 16 amino acids. The CDR3 is CATSDYSGTGANEQFF. Here the CDR3 DNA reads TGTGCCACCAGTGATTACTCCGGGACAGGGGCCAATGAGCAGTTCTTC.